This record covers a single TCR beta chain. Sample time point: blood 4 weeks post-SBRT, at nephrectomy. As for treatment: 15 Gy SBRT to primary tumor, nephrectomy 4 weeks later. The data belong to a study of radiation and T cells in renal cell carcinoma. Sequencing used immunoSEQ multiplex PCR; TCRdb keeps in-frame clones, though not all of them. Of about 77,000 clones in the sample, 75% to 90% are singletons; the top ten hold approximately 2.3%. The sequence came from a woman in her sixties with renal cell carcinoma. Sequencing was performed on blood, taken from a patient whose treatment included radiotherapy and nephrectomy.

The CDR3 loop reads CATSSDGGETEAFF. The CDR3 DNA is TGTGCCACCTCCTCAGACGGCGGGGAAACTGAAGCTTTCTTT. This sequence joins TRBV9 and TRBJ1-1; D is undetermined. The germline V and J ends were trimmed by 9 bases and 5 bases, with 20 bases remaining between them. The CDR3 extends over 14 amino acids. From germline, CDR1 is SGDLS and CDR2 YYNGEE.